This paragraph reports one TCR beta chain. The data derive from a study of technical replicates of blood from several donors. Germline CDR1 MNHNY, CDR2 SVGAGI (reference sequence). The V end was cut by 0 bases, the J end by 1 base, with 9 bases between. This CDR3 spans 16 amino acids. Using immunoSEQ multiplex PCR, the repertoire was profiled, and TCRdb retains in-frame clones only, with some absent. The top ten clones hold roughly 0.4% of a sample with 68,000 or so clones, about 90% of them seen once. The sequenced sample was T cells isolated from PBMCs. V is TRBV6-6 and J is TRBJ2-2; possible D gene TRBD2, 7 bases. The sequence came from a human donor in good health. The CDR3: CASSYSRGGNTGELFF. The CDR3 bases are TGTGCCAGCAGTTACTCAAGGGGGGGGAACACCGGGGAGCTGTTTTTT.